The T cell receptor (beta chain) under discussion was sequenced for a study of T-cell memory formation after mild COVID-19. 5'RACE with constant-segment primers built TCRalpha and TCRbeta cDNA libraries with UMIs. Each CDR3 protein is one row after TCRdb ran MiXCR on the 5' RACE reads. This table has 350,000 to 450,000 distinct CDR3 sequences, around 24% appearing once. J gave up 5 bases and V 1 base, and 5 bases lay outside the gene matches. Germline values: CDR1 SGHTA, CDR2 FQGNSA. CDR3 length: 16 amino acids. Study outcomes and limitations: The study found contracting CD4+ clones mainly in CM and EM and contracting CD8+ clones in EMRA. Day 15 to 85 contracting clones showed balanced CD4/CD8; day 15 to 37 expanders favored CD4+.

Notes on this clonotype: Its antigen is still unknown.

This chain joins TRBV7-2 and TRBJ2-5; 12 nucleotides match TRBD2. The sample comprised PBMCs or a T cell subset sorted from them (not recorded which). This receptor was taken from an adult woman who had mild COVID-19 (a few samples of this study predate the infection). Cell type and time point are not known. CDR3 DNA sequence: TGTGCCAGCAGCTTAGTACTAGCGGGAGGCCGGGAGACCCAGTACTTC. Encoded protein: CASSLVLAGGRETQYF.